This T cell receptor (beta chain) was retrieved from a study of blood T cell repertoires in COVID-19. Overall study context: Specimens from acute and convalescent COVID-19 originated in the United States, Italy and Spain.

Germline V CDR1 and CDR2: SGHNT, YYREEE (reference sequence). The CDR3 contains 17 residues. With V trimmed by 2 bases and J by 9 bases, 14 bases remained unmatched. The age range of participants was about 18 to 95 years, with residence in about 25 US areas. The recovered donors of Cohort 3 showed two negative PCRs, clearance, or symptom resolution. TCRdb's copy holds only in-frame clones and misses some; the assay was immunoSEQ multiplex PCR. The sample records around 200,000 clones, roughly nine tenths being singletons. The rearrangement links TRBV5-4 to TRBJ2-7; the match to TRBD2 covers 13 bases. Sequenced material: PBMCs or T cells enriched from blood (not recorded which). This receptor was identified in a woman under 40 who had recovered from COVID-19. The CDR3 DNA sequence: TGTGCCAGCAGCTTAAGGACTAGCGGGGGCCCAATGCGGCGGCAGTACTTC. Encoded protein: CASSLRTSGGPMRRQYF.